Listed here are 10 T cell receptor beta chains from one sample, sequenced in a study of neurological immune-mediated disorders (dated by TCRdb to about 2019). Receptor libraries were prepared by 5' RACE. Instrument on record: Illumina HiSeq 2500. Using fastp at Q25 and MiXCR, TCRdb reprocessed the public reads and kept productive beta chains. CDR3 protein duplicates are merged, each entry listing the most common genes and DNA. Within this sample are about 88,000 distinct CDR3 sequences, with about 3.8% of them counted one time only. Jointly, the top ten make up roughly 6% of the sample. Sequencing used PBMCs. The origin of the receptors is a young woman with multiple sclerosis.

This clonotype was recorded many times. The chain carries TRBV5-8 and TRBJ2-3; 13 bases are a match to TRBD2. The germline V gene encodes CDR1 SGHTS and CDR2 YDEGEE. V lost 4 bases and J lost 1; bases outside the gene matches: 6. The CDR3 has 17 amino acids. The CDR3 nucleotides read TGTGCCAGCAGCAGGACTAGCGGGGGCCCCGGCACAGATACGCAGTATTTT. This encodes CASSRTSGGPGTDTQYF.

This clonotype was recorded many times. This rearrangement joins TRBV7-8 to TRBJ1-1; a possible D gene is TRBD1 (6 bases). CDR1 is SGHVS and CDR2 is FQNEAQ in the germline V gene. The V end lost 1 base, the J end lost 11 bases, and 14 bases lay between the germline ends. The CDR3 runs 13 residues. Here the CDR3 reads CASSLVRGGGAFF. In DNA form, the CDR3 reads TGTGCCAGCAGCTTAGTTCGGGGAGGGGGGGCTTTCTTT.

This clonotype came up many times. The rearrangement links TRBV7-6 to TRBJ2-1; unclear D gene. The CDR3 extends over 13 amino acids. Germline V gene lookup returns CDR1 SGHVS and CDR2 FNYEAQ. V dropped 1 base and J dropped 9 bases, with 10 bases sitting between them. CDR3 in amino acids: CASSLGTMGEQFF. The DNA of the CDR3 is TGTGCCAGCAGCTTAGGAACAATGGGTGAGCAGTTCTTC.

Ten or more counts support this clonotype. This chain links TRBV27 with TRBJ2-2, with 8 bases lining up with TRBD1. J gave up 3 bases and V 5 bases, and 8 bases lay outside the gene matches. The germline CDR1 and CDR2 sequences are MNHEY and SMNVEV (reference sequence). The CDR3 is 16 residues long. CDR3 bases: TGTGCCAGCAGTGCCAGCGCAGGGGGCCACACCGGGGAGCTGTTTTTT. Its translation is CASSASAGGHTGELFF.

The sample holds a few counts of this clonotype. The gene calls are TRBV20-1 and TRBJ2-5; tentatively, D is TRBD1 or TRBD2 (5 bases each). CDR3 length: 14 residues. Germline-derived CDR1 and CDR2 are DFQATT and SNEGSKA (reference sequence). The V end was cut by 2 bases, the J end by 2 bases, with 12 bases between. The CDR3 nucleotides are TGCAGTGCTAGATTGCCGGGGCGGCAAGAGACCCAGTACTTC. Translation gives CSARLPGRQETQYF.

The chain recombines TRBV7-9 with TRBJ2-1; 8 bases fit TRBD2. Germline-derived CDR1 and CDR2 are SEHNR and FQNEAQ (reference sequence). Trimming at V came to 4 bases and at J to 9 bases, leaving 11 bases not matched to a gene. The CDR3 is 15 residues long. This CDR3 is CASSSGLARGGEQFF. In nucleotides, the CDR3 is TGTGCCAGCAGCTCCGGACTAGCCCGAGGGGGTGAGCAGTTCTTC.

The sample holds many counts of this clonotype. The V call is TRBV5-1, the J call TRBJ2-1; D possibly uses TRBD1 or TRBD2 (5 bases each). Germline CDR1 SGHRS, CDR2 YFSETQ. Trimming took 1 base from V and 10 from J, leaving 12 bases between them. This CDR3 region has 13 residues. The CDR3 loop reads CASSLNPGTEQFF. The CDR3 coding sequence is TGCGCCAGCAGCTTGAACCCCGGGACCGAGCAGTTCTTC.

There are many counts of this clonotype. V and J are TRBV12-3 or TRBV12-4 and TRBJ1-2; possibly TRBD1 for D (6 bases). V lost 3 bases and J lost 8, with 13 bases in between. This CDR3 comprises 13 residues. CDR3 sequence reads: CASSLWTDDGYTF. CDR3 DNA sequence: TGTGCCAGCAGTTTGTGGACAGACGACGGCTACACCTTC.

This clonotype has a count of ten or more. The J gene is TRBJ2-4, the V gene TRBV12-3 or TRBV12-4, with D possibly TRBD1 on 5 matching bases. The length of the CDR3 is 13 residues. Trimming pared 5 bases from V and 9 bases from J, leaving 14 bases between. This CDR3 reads CASSEASQGIQYF. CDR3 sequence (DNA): TGTGCCAGCAGTGAAGCCTCTCAGGGCATTCAGTACTTC.

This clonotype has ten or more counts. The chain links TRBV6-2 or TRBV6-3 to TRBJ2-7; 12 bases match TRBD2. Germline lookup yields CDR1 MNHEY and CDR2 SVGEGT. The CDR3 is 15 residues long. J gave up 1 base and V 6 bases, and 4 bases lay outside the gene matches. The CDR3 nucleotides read TGTGCCAGCAGAAGACTAGCGGGAGAGTCCTACGAGCAGTACTTC. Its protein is CASRRLAGESYEQYF.